The present T cell receptor (beta chain) was sequenced within a study of vaccination effects on CD4 cells after COVID-19. Expansion with viral peptide pools was applied to antigen-specific CD4+ T cells by the ViraFEST assay prior to sequencing. After less than twelve days in culture, the CD4+ T cells were isolated. Sometime from March through December 2020, the person acquired a SARS-CoV-2 infection that PCR confirmed. This clone has more than one count but fewer than ten. The target antigen is unknown. The data were produced by immunoSEQ multiplex PCR, yet TCRdb's version contains in-frame clones alone and is incomplete. This sample has some 25,000 clones; 60% to 80% occur once, and the top ten carry roughly 15%. The TCR was taken from a human donor who had a prior SARS-CoV-2 infection. The material was CD4+ T cells from PBMCs cultured with SARS-CoV-2 spike peptides, obtained before COVID-19 vaccination.

The CDR3 protein is CASSPSPQETQYF. The CDR3 DNA follows: TGCGCCAGCAGCCCGAGCCCACAAGAGACCCAGTACTTC. The V and J genes are TRBV5-1 and TRBJ2-5; no clear D gene. The V gene lost 4 bases and the J gene lost 2 bases, with 9 bases spanning the gap. Germline V gene sequence: CDR1 SGHRS, CDR2 YFSETQ. The CDR3 has 13 amino acids.